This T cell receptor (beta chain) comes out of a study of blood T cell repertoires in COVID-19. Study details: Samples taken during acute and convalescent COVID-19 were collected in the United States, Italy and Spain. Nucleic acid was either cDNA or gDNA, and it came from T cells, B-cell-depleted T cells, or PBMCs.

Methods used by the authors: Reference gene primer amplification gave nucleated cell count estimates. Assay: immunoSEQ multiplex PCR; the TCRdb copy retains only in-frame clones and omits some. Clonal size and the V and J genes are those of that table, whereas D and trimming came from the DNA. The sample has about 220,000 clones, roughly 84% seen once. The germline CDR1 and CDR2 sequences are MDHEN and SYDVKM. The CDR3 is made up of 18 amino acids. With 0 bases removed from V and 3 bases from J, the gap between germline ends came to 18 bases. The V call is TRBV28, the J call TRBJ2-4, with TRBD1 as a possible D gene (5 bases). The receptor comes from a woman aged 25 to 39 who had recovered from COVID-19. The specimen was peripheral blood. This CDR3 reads CASSLWSLAGKVKNIQYF. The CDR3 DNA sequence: TGTGCCAGCAGTTTATGGAGTTTGGCAGGGAAGGTCAAAAACATTCAGTACTTC.